The entry that follows covers one T cell receptor (beta chain) sequence. Its target is not known. This sample was included in a study of read filtering for tumor transcriptome and immune sequencing. Study details: R-ISS stage counts were eight or nine for I, about 15 for II, 7 for III. Per sample, TCR-region reads ranged about 4.05 to 10.27 million by IR-seq, roughly 85 to 1273 by RNA-seq.

Molecular barcoded adaptors covering alpha/delta and beta/gamma chains were used on 400 to 450 ng RNA. TCRdb fed the reads into MiXCR, producing one record per CDR3 protein. The repertoire holds 100,000 to 150,000 distinct CDR3 sequences, with 13% as singletons. Whole-study results and caveats: Without single-read clonotypes, shared clonotype proportions correlated more between IR-seq and RNA-seq.

Every patient had bone marrow sampled while the disease was active. The V and J ends lost 2 bases and 0 bases respectively, with 15 bases between them. This CDR3 has 17 residues. Germline CDR1 MDHEN, CDR2 SYDVKM. The TCR originated in a donor aged 40 or over with multiple myeloma. The chain has TRBV28 and TRBJ2-3; tentative D call: TRBD2 (8 bases). Sequencing used a population of CD138-negative cells sorted from bone marrow. The CDR3 is CASSLAGGQASTDTQYF. The CDR3, as DNA: TGTGCCAGCAGTTTAGCGGGAGGACAGGCTAGCACAGATACGCAGTATTTT.